Each of the 3 T cell receptor beta chains below was sequenced from the same sample in a study of T cells in Graves' hyperthyroidism and ophthalmopathy. TCR beta CDR3 regions were amplified from RNA transcripts. With the HTBI primer set, the TCR CDR3 went through a first round of RT-PCR. TCRdb called the multiplex PCR reads again in MiXCR, with one record for every CDR3 protein. The sample has 700,000 to 850,000 distinct CDR3 sequences; roughly a third are singletons. The sequencing sample was made of blood. The receptors derive from a woman aged 35 to 49 with Graves' hyperthyroidism.

Regarding this clonotype: The junction shows a germline mismatch at one end, possibly a read error. The chain carries TRBV5-4 and TRBJ1-5; D may be TRBD1 (6 bases). Germline CDR1 SGHNT, CDR2 YYREEE (reference sequence). The CDR3 sequence is 14 residues long. This chain's CDR3 is CARSMTGDNQPQHF. The CDR3 DNA reads TGTGCCCGCAGCATGACAGGAGACAATCAGCCCCAGCATTTT.

This clonotype has at least ten counts. The chain employs TRBV25-1 and TRBJ1-3; 8 bases line up with TRBD1. This CDR3 spans 14 amino acids. The trim removed 4 bases at V and 7 bases at J, leaving 6 bases unmatched. CDR1 is MGHDK, CDR2 SYGVNS, per germline. The CDR3 DNA reads TGTGCCAGCAGTGTAGGACAGGGAGGCAACACCATATATTTT. The encoded protein is CASSVGQGGNTIYF.

The CDR3: CASSVEGTGAGELFF. DNA of the CDR3: TGTGCCAGCAGCGTAGAGGGGACGGGGGCCGGGGAGCTGTTTTTT. The chain carries TRBV9 and TRBJ2-2; the D gene is possibly TRBD2 (6 bases). CDR3 size: 15 residues. Germline V gives CDR1 SGDLS, CDR2 YYNGEE. V was pared by 0 bases and J by 6 bases, with 12 bases between.